A selection of T cell receptor beta chains follows, all from one sample in a study of T cells in narcolepsy. TCRdb's table, derived via immunoSEQ multiplex PCR, lists solely in-frame clones and lacks some. The sample consists of approximately 24,000 clones, around 85% of them appearing once. Material: CD45RA- memory CD4+ T cells from PBMCs. Receptor source: a human donor with narcolepsy. Each CDR3 is given without its conserved first and last residue. Clone size, where shown, is once, few, many, or a class for clones that have expanded.

v_gene	abundance	CDR3aa
TRBV6-1	NA	ASSEPLREPPLH
TRBV10-1	NA	ASSESRQGGSGYT
TRBV14	NA	ASSQDWNSGANVLT
TRBV19	NA	ATKPGQGSHQPQH
TRBV5-5	once	ASSLTREQY
TRBV9	once	ASSKVGASPLH
TRBV4-1	NA	ASSLPLSRGPQPQH
TRBV14	once	ASSQKGAVERGYT
TRBV14	NA	ASSQSIGGRVEKLF
TRBV6-1	NA	ASSSHRVSSYEQY
TRBV6-1	NA	ASTLTTGGTEAF
TRBV27	NA	ASGPSGRKLFSYNEQF
TRBV15	NA	ATSSARGSEQY
TRBV7-9	NA	ASSRDYQETQY
TRBV7-2	NA	ASSLNAGGVGTGELF
TRBV27	NA	ASSRGWTGTLSEQY
TRBV10-3	NA	AISEGNEQF
TRBV11-1	NA	ASSSNTGPSNYGYT
TRBV27	NA	ASRLSNQPQH
TRBV27	NA	ASSRGTSNIAGELF
TRBV5-1	NA	ASSLTYQNYEQY
TRBV27	NA	ASRRVAGFQETQY
TRBV6-6	NA	ASSPIGVGQPQH
TRBV6-6	NA	ASSGEETQY
TRBV5-4	NA	ASSSGQVASTDTQY
TRBV9	NA	ASSPGLGYT
TRBV19	once	ASSVDRWANSPLH
TRBV5-1	NA	ASSQDRPNTEAF
TRBV29-1	NA	SVLGEEKLF
TRBV18	NA	ASSPPISTDTQY
TRBV6-5	NA	ASRRGETYNEQF
TRBV5-6	NA	ASSLGTLNYGYT
TRBV6-5	NA	ASSLGQLGPQH
TRBV28	NA	ASSPRLGVEF
TRBV4-3	once	ASSQGDRGRGETQY
TRBV21-1	NA	ASSKALPGNEQY
TRBV9	NA	ASSAPTGGGTDTQY
TRBV7-3	NA	ASSLGGGGANVLT
TRBV19	once	ASSGTGVYEQY
TRBV2	NA	ASSEEREETQY
TRBV9	NA	ASSVEGQNNSPLH
TRBV19	NA	ASRGQASYNEQF
TRBV29-1	NA	SVDRGPSEAF
TRBV28	once	ASSSPAGGSRDTQY
TRBV6-5	NA	ASSYSKVNEKLF
TRBV10-3	NA	AVRTGELYT